The 12 T cell receptor beta chains below all came from one sample that was sequenced in a study of PD-1 blockade in classical Hodgkin lymphoma. Measured with immunoSEQ multiplex PCR; TCRdb has only the in-frame clones, and not every one. The sample includes more than 7,000 clones, roughly 86% of them seen just once. Every patient relapsed after autologous stem cell transplantation, and brentuximab vedotin exposure varied. PBMCs were thawed, and CD8+ T cells were then isolated from them by magnetic negative selection. Sequences were derived from CD8+ T cells from blood, sampled at baseline. The source is a human donor with classical Hodgkin lymphoma.

In its sample, this clone was seen a few times. The rearrangement links TRBV4-1 to TRBJ2-5; D gene ambiguous. V lost 0 bases, J lost 5 bases, and 10 bases lay in between. Germline values: CDR1 MGHRA, CDR2 YSYEKL. There are 14 residues in the CDR3. CDR3 loop: CASSQEGLAETQYF. In nucleotides, the CDR3 is TGCGCCAGCAGCCAAGAAGGGCTGGCGGAGACCCAGTACTTC.

This chain joins TRBV19 and TRBJ1-2; D remains unclear. Per the germline V gene, CDR1 is LNHDA and CDR2 is SQIVND (reference sequence). V was shortened by 2 bases and J by 2 bases, with 9 bases between the two germline ends. The CDR3 is 14 amino acids. The DNA of the CDR3 is TGTGCCAGTAGTATAAACGGGTGGAACTATGGCTACACCTTC. Its protein is CASSINGWNYGYTF. Filled out from reference TRBV19 and TRBJ1-2, the complete variable domain reads DGGITQSPKYLFRKEGQNVTLSCEQNLNHDAMYWYRQDPGQGLRLIYYSQIVNDFQKGDIAEGYSVSREKKESFPLTVTSAQKNPTAFYLCASSINGWNYGYTFGSGTRLTVV.

The J gene is TRBJ2-2, the V gene TRBV11-2; 7 bases align to TRBD2. The germline V gene has CDR1 SGHAT and CDR2 FQNNGV. Trimming cost V 2 bases and J 5 bases; bases outside gene matches: 8. This CDR3 comprises 16 residues. The CDR3 loop is CASSLSLGGNTGELFF. For the CDR3, the DNA is TGTGCCAGCAGCTTAAGTCTCGGGGGGAATACCGGGGAGCTGTTTTTT.

The chain uses TRBV2 and TRBJ1-1; 9 nucleotides agree with TRBD1. The ends lost 4 bases at V and 1 base at J; junction bases unmatched: 13. The CDR3 spans 18 residues. Germline V lookup: CDR1 SNHLY, CDR2 FYNNEI. CDR3 protein: CASSGHPGQGPGNTEAFF. The CDR3, as DNA: TGTGCCAGCAGTGGCCACCCGGGACAGGGACCGGGGAACACTGAAGCTTTCTTT. Complete variable domain (other parts from reference TRBV2 and TRBJ1-1): EPEVTQTPSHQVTQMGQEVILRCVPISNHLYFYWYRQILGQKVEFLVSFYNNEISEKSEIFDDQFSVERPDGSNFTLKIRSTKLEDSAMYFCASSGHPGQGPGNTEAFFGQGTRLTVV.

For the CDR3, the DNA is TGTGCCAGCAGCTTGGACCTAGGAGGGAGTAAGTATTTT. Residues: CASSLDLGGSKYF. This chain uses TRBV5-6 with TRBJ2-3; TRBD2 is a possible D gene (6 bases). V dropped 0 bases and J dropped 13 bases, with 15 bases sitting between them. The CDR3 is made up of 13 amino acids. Germline loops: CDR1 SGHDT, CDR2 YYEEEE.

CDR3 residues: CASKGLAGGHEQFF. DNA for the CDR3: TGTGCCAGCAAGGGGCTAGCGGGAGGTCATGAGCAGTTCTTC. The genes are TRBV28 and TRBJ2-1, with 11 bases identical to TRBD2. V lost 7 bases, J lost 8 bases, and 7 bases stayed unmatched. There are 14 residues in the CDR3. Per germline, CDR1 MDHEN and CDR2 SYDVKM.

The J gene is TRBJ2-7, the V gene TRBV7-6; 9 bases agree with TRBD2. Germline V CDR1 and CDR2: SGHVS, FNYEAQ. CDR3 length: 15 amino acids. V shed 1 base, J shed 3 bases, and the junction held 4 bases outside the gene matches. The CDR3 region is CASSLVAGDFYEQYF. The CDR3 coding sequence is TGTGCCAGCAGCTTAGTAGCGGGGGACTTCTACGAGCAGTACTTC. Together with reference TRBV7-6 and TRBJ2-7, the CDR3 gives the full variable domain: GAGVSQSPRYKVTKRGQDVALRCDPISGHVSLYWYRQALGQGPEFLTYFNYEAQQDKSGLPNDRFSAERPEGSISTLTIQRTEQRDSAMYRCASSLVAGDFYEQYFGPGTRLTVT.

V is TRBV28 and J is TRBJ2-2; the match to TRBD2 covers 9 bases. Germline V gene lookup returns CDR1 MDHEN and CDR2 SYDVKM. The ends lost 6 bases at V and 4 bases at J; junction bases unmatched: 9. This CDR3 contains 16 residues. CDR3 residues: CASRPWREGGTGELFF. DNA for the CDR3: TGTGCCAGCAGACCCTGGCGGGAGGGCGGCACCGGGGAGCTGTTTTTT.

This clone was detected only a few times. J is TRBJ1-5 and V is TRBV19; D is uncertain. The CDR3 loop spans 14 amino acids. V was cut by 3 bases and J by 2 bases, with 8 bases left in between. Per germline, CDR1 LNHDA and CDR2 SQIVND (reference sequence). This chain's CDR3 is CASSIGQGNQPQHF. In DNA, the CDR3 is TGTGCCAGTAGTATCGGGCAGGGCAATCAGCCCCAGCATTTT.

This clone appeared a single time. This sequence joins TRBV5-8 and TRBJ2-7; D may be TRBD1 or TRBD2 (6 bases each). CDR1 is SGHTS, CDR2 YDEGEE, per germline. Trimming stripped 3 bases from V and 4 bases from J, with 11 bases between. The CDR3 length is 13 residues. CDR3 DNA: TGTGCCAGCAGCTCGGGGGCTGCGTACGAGCAGTACTTC. Protein product: CASSSGAAYEQYF.

This CDR3 is CASSLTGQAYNEQFF. CDR3 coding DNA: TGTGCCAGCAGTTTAACGGGACAAGCATACAATGAGCAGTTCTTC. The gene calls are TRBV6-5 and TRBJ2-1; tentatively, D is TRBD1 (6 bases). V was pared by 4 bases and J by 4 bases, with 14 bases between. The germline V gene has CDR1 MNHEY and CDR2 SVGAGI. This CDR3 has 15 residues.

By proportion, this clone is large (0.1 to 1%). The genes are TRBV30 and TRBJ2-7; weak D call: TRBD1 (5 bases). CDR3 length: 11 amino acids. Trimming left V 5 bases short and J 3 bases short, with 8 bases between. Germline V CDR1 and CDR2: GTSNPN, SVGIG (reference sequence). In DNA, the CDR3 is TGTGCCTGGGGCGACAGCTACGAGCAGTACTTC. Translation: CAWGDSYEQYF.